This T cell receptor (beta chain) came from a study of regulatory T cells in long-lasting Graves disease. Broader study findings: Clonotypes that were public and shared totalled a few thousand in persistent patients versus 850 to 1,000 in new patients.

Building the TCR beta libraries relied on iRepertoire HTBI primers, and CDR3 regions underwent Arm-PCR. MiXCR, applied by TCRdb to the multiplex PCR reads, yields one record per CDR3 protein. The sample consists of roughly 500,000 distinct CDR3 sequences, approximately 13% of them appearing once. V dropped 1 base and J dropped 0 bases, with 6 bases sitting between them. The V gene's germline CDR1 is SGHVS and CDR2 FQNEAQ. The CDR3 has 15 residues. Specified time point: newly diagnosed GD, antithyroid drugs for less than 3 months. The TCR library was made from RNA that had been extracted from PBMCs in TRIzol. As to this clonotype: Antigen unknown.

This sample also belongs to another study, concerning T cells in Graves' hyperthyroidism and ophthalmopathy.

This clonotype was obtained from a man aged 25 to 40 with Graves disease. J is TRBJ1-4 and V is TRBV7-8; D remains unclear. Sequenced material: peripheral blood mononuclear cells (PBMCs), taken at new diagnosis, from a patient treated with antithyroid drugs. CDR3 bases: TGTGCCAGCAGCTTAGGCCTCTCAACTAATGAAAAACTGTTTTTT. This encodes CASSLGLSTNEKLFF.